The 30 T cell receptor beta chains given below trace back to one sample, sequenced in a study of T cell responses to AZD1222 COVID-19 vaccine. TCRdb's table, derived via immunoSEQ multiplex PCR, lists solely in-frame clones and lacks some. Here the sample spans about 160,000 clones, around 93% being singletons. The material was peripheral blood, obtained 28 days after the second AZD1222 dose. These receptor sequences come from an adult who received the AZD1222 COVID-19 vaccine.

This clone was picked up one time. J is TRBJ1-2 and V is TRBV5-4, with D hard to call. This CDR3 is 14 amino acids long. Germline V CDR1 and CDR2: SGHNT, YYREEE (reference sequence). V lost 4 bases to trimming and J lost 2 bases, with 12 bases between them. CDR3 loop: CASSPDGYNYGYTF. CDR3 bases: TGTGCCAGCAGCCCGGACGGTTACAACTATGGCTACACCTTC.

This CDR3 is CASSYDRTDTQYF. CDR3 coding DNA: TGTGCCAGCAGTTACGACCGCACAGATACGCAGTATTTT. The chain has TRBV6-6 and TRBJ2-3, with D uncertain. Germline loops: CDR1 MNHNY, CDR2 SVGAGI (reference sequence). The CDR3 extends over 13 amino acids. V lost 2 bases and J lost 1, with 4 bases in between.

The gene calls are TRBV10-2 and TRBJ2-2, with a tentative D call TRBD1 (6 bases). Deletions cut 4 bases from V and 6 bases from J, with 12 bases between. Germline CDR1 and CDR2: WSHSY and SAAADI. This CDR3 has 14 amino acids. The CDR3 here is CASSVNRVAGELFF. The CDR3 coding sequence is TGCGCCAGCAGTGTAAACAGGGTCGCCGGGGAGCTGTTTTTT.

In DNA, the CDR3 is TGCAGTCTGACAGGGAGGGATGAGCAGTTCTTC. As protein: CSLTGRDEQFF. The rearrangement uses TRBV20-1 and TRBJ2-1; D assignment may be TRBD1 or TRBD2 (7 bases each). The V gene's germline CDR1 is DFQATT and CDR2 SNEGSKA (reference sequence). The CDR3 spans 11 residues. V was shortened by 8 bases and J by 8 bases, with 13 bases between the two germline ends.

The J gene is TRBJ1-2, the V gene TRBV19; TRBD1 might be the D (6 bases). The V end was cut by 0 bases, the J end by 4 bases, with 6 bases between. CDR3 size: 13 residues. Per germline, CDR1 LNHDA and CDR2 SQIVND (reference sequence). CDR3: CASSIEGAYGYTF. The CDR3 region has the DNA TGTGCCAGTAGTATAGAGGGGGCCTATGGCTACACCTTC. Drawing the rest from reference TRBV19 and TRBJ1-2, the complete variable domain is DGGITQSPKYLFRKEGQNVTLSCEQNLNHDAMYWYRQDPGQGLRLIYYSQIVNDFQKGDIAEGYSVSREKKESFPLTVTSAQKNPTAFYLCASSIEGAYGYTFGSGTRLTVV.

The genes are TRBV7-3 and TRBJ1-4; D unclear. Looked up from germline, CDR1 is SGHTA and CDR2 is FQGTGA. V shed 4 bases and J shed 8 bases, with 11 bases lying between them. This CDR3 contains 13 residues. Here the CDR3 DNA reads TGTGCCAGCAGCTGGTCGTCGGGAGAAAAACTGTTTTTT. It codes for CASSWSSGEKLFF.

The J gene is TRBJ1-2, the V gene TRBV25-1, with D uncertain. Germline loops: CDR1 MGHDK, CDR2 SYGVNS. V was clipped by 6 bases and J by 4 bases, with 12 bases between them. This CDR3 is built from 13 residues. CDR3 protein: CASRKDGSYGYTF. In DNA form, the CDR3 reads TGTGCCAGCAGAAAGGACGGCTCCTATGGCTACACCTTC.

V gene TRBV27 combines with J gene TRBJ1-4; tentative D call: TRBD1 (6 bases). Trimming took off 10 bases at V and 8 bases at J, with 32 bases between the two ends. The germline V gene encodes CDR1 MNHEY and CDR2 SMNVEV (reference sequence). This CDR3 has 18 amino acids. The CDR3 bases are TGTGCCACCAAACCAAGCCTGTTTCGATCAGGGGAACGGGAAAAACTGTTTTTT. This codes for CATKPSLFRSGEREKLFF.

CDR3 loop: CASSQGVHGGYEQYF. As DNA, the CDR3 is TGTGCCAGCAGCCAAGGGGTACATGGGGGTTACGAGCAGTACTTC. The chain couples TRBV3-1 (or the pseudogene TRBV3-2) to TRBJ2-7, with D perhaps matching TRBD1 or TRBD2 (5 bases each). Germline CDR1 LGHDT, CDR2 YNNKEL (reference sequence). Trimming removed 1 base at V and 4 bases at J, with 14 bases between. CDR3 length equals 15 residues.

The genes are TRBV5-6 and TRBJ2-7; the D is unclear. Trimming removed 0 bases at V and 7 bases at J, with 17 bases between. Looked up from germline, CDR1 is SGHDT and CDR2 is YYEEEE. The CDR3 spans 15 residues. This CDR3 reads CASSLEGLPASEQYF. CDR3 sequence (DNA): TGTGCCAGCAGCTTGGAAGGGCTGCCAGCGTCGGAGCAGTACTTC.

The rearrangement joins TRBV7-6 to TRBJ1-1; D is unclear. The CDR3 runs to 12 residues. The V gene lost 2 bases and the J gene lost 0 bases, with 1 base spanning the gap. CDR1 is SGHVS and CDR2 is FNYEAQ in the germline V gene. The DNA of the CDR3 is TGTGCCAGCAGCTTAATGAACACTGAAGCTTTCTTT. Encoded protein: CASSLMNTEAFF.

The rearrangement links TRBV6-5 to TRBJ1-1; a weak D match, TRBD1 (5 bases). CDR1 is MNHEY and CDR2 is SVGAGI in the germline V gene. V was trimmed by 7 bases and J by 3 bases, leaving 15 bases between them. This CDR3 spans 14 amino acids. CDR3 loop: CASTMSGVDTEAFF. As DNA, the CDR3 is TGTGCCAGCACAATGTCGGGGGTGGACACTGAAGCTTTCTTT.

The J gene is TRBJ2-1, the V gene TRBV21-1; the table calls TRBD2, which could not be checked here. TRBV21-1 constitutes a pseudogene. The CDR3 contains 14 residues. This CDR3 is CASLRGAGVHEQFF. Written as DNA, the CDR3 is TGTGCCTCCCTAAGAGGAGCGGGAGTTCATGAGCAGTTCTTC.

This clone was seen only once. The chain has TRBV6-6 and TRBJ1-2; D gene uncertain. Germline CDR1 reads MNHNY; CDR2 reads SVGAGI (reference sequence). The CDR3 covers 14 residues. Between the trimmed V and J ends, which lost 6 bases and 3 bases, there was a span of 14 bases. The CDR3: CASSLPNFHYGYTF. In DNA form, the CDR3 reads TGTGCCAGCAGCCTCCCTAATTTCCACTATGGCTACACCTTC.

The table lists this clone with a count of one. The chain couples TRBV5-4 to TRBJ1-6; D call uncertain. This CDR3 is 15 amino acids long. Trimming left V 4 bases short and J 5 bases short, with 13 bases between. Germline V lookup: CDR1 SGHNT, CDR2 YYREEE (reference sequence). CDR3 sequence reads: CASSAGRSNNSPLHF. The CDR3 nucleotides read TGTGCCAGCAGCGCCGGGCGTTCGAATAATTCACCCCTCCACTTT.

The chain employs TRBV6-1 and TRBJ2-1; D is ambiguous. V lost 2 bases, J lost 0 bases, and 14 bases lay in between. In germline, CDR1 is MNHNS, CDR2 SASEGT. There are 17 residues in the CDR3. CDR3 DNA sequence: TGTGCCAGCAGTGAATTCCCTGGACGGAGCTCCTACAATGAGCAGTTCTTC. Its protein product is CASSEFPGRSSYNEQFF.

The V gene is TRBV19, the J gene TRBJ2-3; D gene ambiguous. V was trimmed by 2 bases and J by 2 bases, leaving 8 bases between them. This CDR3 region has 14 residues. The V gene's germline CDR1 is LNHDA and CDR2 SQIVND (reference sequence). The CDR3 protein is CASSITKDTDTQYF. The DNA for the CDR3 is TGTGCCAGTAGTATAACGAAGGACACAGATACGCAGTATTTT.

This sequence joins TRBV4-2 and TRBJ2-3; D is unclear. Trimming removed 4 bases from V and 2 bases from J, with 13 bases in between. The CDR3 covers 15 residues. Per the germline V gene, CDR1 is LGHNA and CDR2 is YNFKEQ. Here the CDR3 reads CASSLEERNTDTQYF. The DNA for the CDR3 is TGTGCCAGCAGCCTAGAGGAGCGTAACACAGATACGCAGTATTTT.

V usage is TRBV7-2 and J usage is TRBJ2-1; TRBD2 matches at 7 bases. Losses at the gene ends were 1 base for V and 9 bases for J; bases not matched to a gene: 12. The CDR3 length is 16 residues. Per germline, CDR1 SGHTA and CDR2 FQGNSA. This CDR3 is CASSLVRGSGSGEQFF. The CDR3 coding sequence is TGTGCCAGCAGCTTAGTTCGCGGGAGTGGTTCCGGTGAGCAGTTCTTC.

The rearrangement joins TRBV6-1 to TRBJ2-7, with D unresolved. V was pared by 4 bases and J by 7 bases, with 23 bases between. The CDR3 has 16 amino acids. Germline loops: CDR1 MNHNS, CDR2 SASEGT. The CDR3 is CASSAGIDLLSVEQYF. Written as DNA, the CDR3 is TGTGCCAGCAGTGCAGGTATTGACTTACTTTCGGTTGAGCAGTACTTC.

This rearrangement joins TRBV7-2 to TRBJ2-2; the match to TRBD2 covers 14 bases. The V segment lost 1 base and the J segment 0 bases; nucleotides outside the gene matches: 4. The CDR3 length is 19 residues. The germline V gene has CDR1 SGHTA and CDR2 FQGNSA. As DNA, the CDR3 is TGTGCCAGCAGCTTAGGACTAGCGGGGGGGCGAGCGAACACCGGGGAGCTGTTTTTT. Protein sequence: CASSLGLAGGRANTGELFF.

The genes are TRBV3-1 (or the pseudogene TRBV3-2) and TRBJ2-1; no reliable D call. In germline, CDR1 is LGHDT, CDR2 YNNKEL (reference sequence). The CDR3 extends over 11 amino acids. The V and J ends lost 1 base and 6 bases respectively, with 1 base between them. CDR3 sequence (DNA): TGTGCCAGCAGCCAAGCCAATGAGCAGTTCTTC. The encoded protein is CASSQANEQFF.

The rearrangement uses TRBV6-5 and TRBJ1-6; 7 nucleotides agree with TRBD1. Germline trimming cut 11 bases from V and 8 bases from J; bases unmatched to any gene: 15. The CDR3 has 15 residues. Germline CDR1 reads MNHEY; CDR2 reads SVGAGI. The CDR3 loop reads CASWRGRVGDSPLHF. In DNA, the CDR3 is TGTGCCTCATGGAGGGGGCGGGTTGGGGATTCACCCCTCCACTTT.

The chain combines TRBV10-2 with TRBJ1-2; 7 positions agree with TRBD1. The trim removed 6 bases at V and 6 bases at J, leaving 7 bases unmatched. The CDR3 is made up of 13 amino acids. Germline V gives CDR1 WSHSY, CDR2 SAAADI. CDR3 residues: CASRNRGEDGYTF. The CDR3 coding sequence is TGCGCCAGCAGGAACAGGGGAGAAGATGGCTACACCTTC.

This chain connects TRBV29-1 to TRBJ2-7; 9 bases are a match to TRBD1. This CDR3 has 15 residues. Unmatched junction bases numbered 8, after V lost 1 base and J lost 4 bases. CDR1 and CDR2 (germline): SQVTM, ANQGSEA. The CDR3 sequence: CSVEVTGTGIYEQYF. The CDR3 DNA reads as TGCAGCGTTGAAGTTACCGGGACAGGGATTTACGAGCAGTACTTC.

The chain uses TRBV27 and TRBJ1-6; TRBD1 matches 9 bases. CDR1 MNHEY and CDR2 SMNVEV come from the germline V gene (reference sequence). J was trimmed by 8 bases and V by 4 bases; bases with no gene match: 3. CDR3 length: 14 residues. CDR3 sequence reads: CASSSGQGHSPLHF. CDR3 in DNA: TGTGCCAGCAGTTCGGGACAGGGCCATTCACCCCTCCACTTT.

V gene TRBV6-5 combines with J gene TRBJ1-5; TRBD1 agrees at 9 bases. Trimming cost V 6 bases and J 5 bases; bases outside gene matches: 8. Germline-derived CDR1 and CDR2 are MNHEY and SVGAGI. This CDR3 has 15 residues. This chain's CDR3 is CASRFPTGGHQPQHF. The DNA for the CDR3 is TGTGCCAGCAGGTTCCCGACAGGGGGTCATCAGCCCCAGCATTTT.

V and J are TRBV15 and TRBJ2-2, with D unresolved. Trimming took off 0 bases at V and 5 bases at J, with 7 bases between the two ends. The CDR3 has 14 residues. Per germline, CDR1 LNHNV and CDR2 YYDKDF (reference sequence). CDR3: CATSRDKETGELFF. Written as DNA, the CDR3 is TGTGCCACCAGCAGAGATAAAGAGACCGGGGAGCTGTTTTTT.

V gene TRBV5-1 combines with J gene TRBJ2-2; 9 positions match TRBD2. The CDR3 consists of 18 residues. The ends lost 10 bases at V and 6 bases at J; junction bases unmatched: 22. Germline V lookup: CDR1 SGHRS, CDR2 YFSETQ. The CDR3 DNA sequence: TGCGCCCCCACCCGGGGCCTCGCGGGGGGGCTTATCGCCGGGGAGCTGTTTTTT. The encoded protein is CAPTRGLAGGLIAGELFF. The variable domain in full, completed from reference TRBV5-1 and TRBJ2-2, reads KAGVTQTPRYLIKTRGQQVTLSCSPISGHRSVSWYQQTPGQGLQFLFEYFSETQRNKGNFPGRFSGRQFSNSRSEMNVSTLELGDSALYLCAPTRGLAGGLIAGELFFGEGSRLTVL.

The gene calls are TRBV19 and TRBJ2-5; D is uncertain. The V and J ends lost 3 bases and 0 bases respectively, with 2 bases between them. CDR1 is LNHDA, CDR2 SQIVND, per germline (reference sequence). This CDR3 is built from 12 residues. CDR3 sequence reads: CASSMDQETQYF. The CDR3 DNA follows: TGTGCCAGTAGTATGGACCAAGAGACCCAGTACTTC.